The 2 T cell receptor beta chains presented below share a single source sample, sequenced in a study of cytomegalovirus exposure and HLA in healthy donors. In the PCR, 60 Vbeta and 13 Jbeta primers were used. The protocol was immunoSEQ multiplex PCR, while the TCRdb copy is restricted to in-frame clones and leaves out a portion. The sample holds hundreds of thousands of clones, 70% to 80% seen once. The sample was PBMCs. These receptors originate from a girl aged 2-10 years in good health and CMV-seronegative.

The chain joins TRBV19 to TRBJ2-4, with D perhaps matching TRBD2 (6 bases). The germline CDR1 and CDR2 sequences are LNHDA and SQIVND (reference sequence). The CDR3 runs to 16 residues. The V gene lost 5 bases and the J gene lost 10 bases, with 24 bases spanning the gap. Here the CDR3 DNA reads TGTGCCAGTAGTCAGGCGGGGTCGGACCGCGGATGGATTCAGTACTTC. Its protein product is CASSQAGSDRGWIQYF.

The chain combines TRBV6-5 with TRBJ2-6; D gene uncertain. This CDR3 is built from 15 residues. V lost 5 bases and J 6 bases, leaving 14 bases between the germline ends. Germline CDR1 is MNHEY and CDR2 is SVGAGI. The CDR3 sequence: CASSRTPRKANVLTF. The CDR3 coding sequence is TGTGCCAGCAGTCGTACCCCGCGTAAGGCCAACGTCCTGACTTTC.